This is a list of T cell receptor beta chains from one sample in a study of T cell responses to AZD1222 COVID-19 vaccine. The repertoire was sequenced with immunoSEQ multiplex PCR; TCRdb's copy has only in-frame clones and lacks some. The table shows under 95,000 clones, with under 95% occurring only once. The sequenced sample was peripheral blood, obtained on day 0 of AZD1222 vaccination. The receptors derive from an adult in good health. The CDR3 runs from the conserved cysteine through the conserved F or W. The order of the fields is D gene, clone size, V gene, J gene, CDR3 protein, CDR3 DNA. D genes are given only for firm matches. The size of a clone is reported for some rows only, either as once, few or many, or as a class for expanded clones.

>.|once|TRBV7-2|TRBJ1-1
CASSRTGGLYTEAFF
TGTGCCAGCAGCCGTACGGGGGGGCTCTACACTGAAGCTTTCTTT
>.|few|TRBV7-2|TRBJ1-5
CASSFSGASNQPQHF
TGTGCCAGCAGCTTTTCAGGAGCCAGCAATCAGCCCCAGCATTTT
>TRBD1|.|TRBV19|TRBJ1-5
CASSIRDRDQPQHF
TGTGCCAGTAGTATAAGGGACAGGGATCAGCCCCAGCATTTT
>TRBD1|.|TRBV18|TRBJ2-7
CASSPVGTGTYEQYF
TGTGCCAGCTCACCAGTAGGGACAGGGACCTACGAGCAGTACTTC
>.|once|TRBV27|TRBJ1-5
CASSLTGINQPQHF
TGTGCCAGCAGTCTCACAGGGATCAATCAGCCCCAGCATTTT
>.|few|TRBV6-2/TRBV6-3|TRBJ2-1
CASSPGSGIDEQFF
TGTGCCAGCAGCCCAGGGTCGGGAATCGATGAGCAGTTCTTC
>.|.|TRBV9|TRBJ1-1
CASSVGRSTEAFF
TGTGCCAGCAGCGTAGGTCGGTCCACTGAAGCTTTCTTT
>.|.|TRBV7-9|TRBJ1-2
CASSFTGTLSYGYTF
TGTGCCAGCAGCTTCACAGGGACCCTTTCCTATGGCTACACCTTC
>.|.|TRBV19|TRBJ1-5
CASSTGSSNQPQHF
TGTGCCAGTAGTACGGGGAGCAGCAATCAGCCCCAGCATTTT
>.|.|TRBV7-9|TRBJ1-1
CASSLRGGTGTEAFF
TGTGCCAGCAGCTTACGAGGTGGGACTGGGACTGAAGCTTTCTTT
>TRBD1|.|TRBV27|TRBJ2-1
CASSSDTGTGGHNEQFF
TGTGCCAGCAGTTCAGACACCGGGACAGGGGGCCACAATGAGCAGTTCTTC
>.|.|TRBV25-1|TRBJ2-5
CASSARDNSKETQYF
TGTGCCAGCAGTGCCCGGGACAACTCTAAAGAGACCCAGTACTTC
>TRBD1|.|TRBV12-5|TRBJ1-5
CASGTETGRQHF
TGTGCTAGTGGTACCGAGACAGGGCGCCAGCATTTT
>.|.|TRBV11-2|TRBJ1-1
CASSLVLGSPEAFF
TGTGCCAGCAGTTTAGTCCTGGGATCTCCTGAAGCTTTCTTT
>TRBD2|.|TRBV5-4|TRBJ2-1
CASSPWTSGSDEQFF
TGTGCCAGCAGTCCGTGGACTAGCGGGAGTGATGAGCAGTTCTTC
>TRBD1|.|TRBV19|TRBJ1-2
CASSILGQGRHYGYTF
TGTGCCAGTAGTATTCTAGGACAGGGGAGACACTATGGCTACACCTTC
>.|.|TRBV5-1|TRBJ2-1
CASSPGQNYNEQFF
TGCGCCAGCAGCCCGGGACAAAACTACAATGAGCAGTTCTTC
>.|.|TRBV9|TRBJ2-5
CASSVRGQETQYF
TGTGCCAGCAGCGTACGCGGGCAAGAGACCCAGTACTTC
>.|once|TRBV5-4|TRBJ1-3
CASSLGAVGNTIYF
TGTGCCAGCAGCTTGGGGGCAGTAGGAAACACCATATATTTT
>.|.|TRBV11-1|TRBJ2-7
CASSHGDAYEQYF
TGTGCCAGCAGCCACGGGGATGCCTACGAGCAGTACTTC
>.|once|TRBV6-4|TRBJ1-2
CASSDSVRGALRGYTF
TGTGCCAGCAGTGACTCGGTACGGGGCGCATTACGTGGCTACACCTTC
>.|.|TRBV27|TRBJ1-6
CASSSRPASYNSPLHF
TGTGCCAGCAGTTCTCGCCCGGCCTCCTATAATTCACCCCTCCACTTT
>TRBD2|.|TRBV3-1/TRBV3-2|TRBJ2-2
CASSNGLAVSGELFF
TGTGCCAGCAGCAACGGACTAGCGGTGTCCGGGGAGCTGTTTTTT
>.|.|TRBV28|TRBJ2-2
CASSGQPKNTGELFF
TGTGCCAGCAGCGGACAGCCTAAGAACACCGGGGAGCTGTTTTTT
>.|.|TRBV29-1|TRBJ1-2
CSVVGHGYTF
TGCAGCGTTGTCGGTCATGGCTACACCTTC
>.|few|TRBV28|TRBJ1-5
CASSSLAGGWRNQPQHF
TGTGCCAGCAGTTCCCTGGCCGGGGGCTGGCGCAATCAGCCCCAGCATTTT
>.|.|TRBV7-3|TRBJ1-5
CYQREGLPEGGNQPQHF
TGTTATCAGCGGGAGGGGCTACCGGAGGGCGGCAATCAGCCCCAGCATTTT
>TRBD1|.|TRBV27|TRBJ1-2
CASSQDRFGYTF
TGTGCCAGCAGTCAGGACAGGTTTGGCTACACCTTC
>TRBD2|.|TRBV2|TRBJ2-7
CASSVTSGTTEQYF
TGTGCCAGCAGTGTGACTAGCGGCACGACGGAGCAGTACTTC
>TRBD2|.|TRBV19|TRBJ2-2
CASGLVAGATGELFF
TGTGCCAGTGGCCTGGTAGCGGGAGCCACCGGGGAGCTGTTTTTT
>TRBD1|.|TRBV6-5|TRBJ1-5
CASRGDSGVSRPQHF
TGTGCCAGCAGAGGGGACAGTGGAGTTTCACGGCCCCAGCATTTT
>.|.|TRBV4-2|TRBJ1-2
CASSQERGVNYGYTF
TGTGCCAGCAGCCAAGAGCGGGGGGTTAACTATGGCTACACCTTC
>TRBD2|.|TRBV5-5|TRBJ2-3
CASSSTGTSPDTQYF
TGTGCCAGCAGCTCGACCGGGACTAGCCCAGATACGCAGTATTTT
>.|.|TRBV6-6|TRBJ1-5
CASRPEGGSNQPQHF
TGTGCCAGCAGACCCGAGGGGGGAAGCAATCAGCCCCAGCATTTT
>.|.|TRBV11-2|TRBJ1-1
CASSQAGGRAFF
TGTGCCAGCAGCCAGGCGGGAGGCCGAGCTTTCTTT